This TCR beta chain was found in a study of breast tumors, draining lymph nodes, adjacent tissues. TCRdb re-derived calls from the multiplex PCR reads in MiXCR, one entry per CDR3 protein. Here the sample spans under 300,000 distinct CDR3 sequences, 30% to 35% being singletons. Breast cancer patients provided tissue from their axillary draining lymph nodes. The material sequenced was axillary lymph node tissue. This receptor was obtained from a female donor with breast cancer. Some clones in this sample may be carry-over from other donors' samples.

In DNA form, the CDR3 reads TGTGCCACCAGCAGAGATGGTGCCTGGCGGAAACTGTTTTTT. Its translation is CATSRDGAWRKLFF. The rearrangement joins TRBV15 to TRBJ1-4, with D unclear. V was trimmed by 0 bases and J by 11 bases, leaving 13 bases between them. CDR1 is LNHNV, CDR2 YYDKDF, per germline (reference sequence). The CDR3 consists of 14 residues. Complete variable domain (other parts from reference TRBV15 and TRBJ1-4): DAMVIQNPRYQVTQFGKPVTLSCSQTLNHNVMYWYQQKSSQAPKLLFHYYDKDFNNEADTPDNFQSRRPNTSFCFLDIRSPGLGDTAMYLCATSRDGAWRKLFFGSGTQLSVL.